This T cell receptor (beta chain) was identified during a study of T cells after yellow fever vaccination. The overall study: Preparation used SMART-Seq v4 Ultra Low Input for the low-cell-number fractions.

A single record per CDR3 protein comes from TCRdb applying MiXCR to the 5' RACE reads. The sample has hundreds of thousands of distinct CDR3 sequences, around 17% seen once. To note about this clonotype: Its antigen remains unidentified.

Study observations and caveats: Booster sampling recovered most clones from primary vaccination (less than 97% CD4, 80% to 90% CD8).

This sequence originates from a man aged 18 to 29 who received the YFV17D yellow fever vaccine. The sample here was PBMCs, taken 4 to 5 days after the first yellow fever vaccination.

The chain's CDR3 is CASSHGDRAFF. CDR3 sequence (DNA): TGCGCCAGCAGCCATGGGGACAGGGCGTTCTTC. V usage is TRBV5-1 and J usage is TRBJ2-1; 9 bases are shared with TRBD1. The CDR3 runs to 11 residues. J gave up 15 bases and V 4 bases, and 5 bases lay outside the gene matches. Germline lookup yields CDR1 SGHRS and CDR2 YFSETQ. The full variable domain, with the rest looked up from reference TRBV5-1 and TRBJ2-1, is KAGVTQTPRYLIKTRGQQVTLSCSPISGHRSVSWYQQTPGQGLQFLFEYFSETQRNKGNFPGRFSGRQFSNSRSEMNVSTLELGDSALYLCASSHGDRAFFGPGTRLTVL.